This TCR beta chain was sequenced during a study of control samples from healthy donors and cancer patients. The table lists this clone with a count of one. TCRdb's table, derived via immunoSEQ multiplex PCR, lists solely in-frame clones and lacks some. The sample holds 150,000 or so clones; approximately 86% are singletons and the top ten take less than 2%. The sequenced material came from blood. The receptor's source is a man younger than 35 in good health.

The CDR3 nucleotides read TGTGCCAGCAGTTATTCAGGGTACAACGAGCAGTACTTC. Translating gives CASSYSGYNEQYF. V and J are TRBV6-5 and TRBJ2-7, with a weak D call TRBD1 (5 bases). CDR1 is MNHEY and CDR2 is SVGAGI in the germline V gene. The V end lost 3 bases, the J end lost 5 bases, and 11 bases lay between the germline ends. This CDR3 comprises 13 residues.